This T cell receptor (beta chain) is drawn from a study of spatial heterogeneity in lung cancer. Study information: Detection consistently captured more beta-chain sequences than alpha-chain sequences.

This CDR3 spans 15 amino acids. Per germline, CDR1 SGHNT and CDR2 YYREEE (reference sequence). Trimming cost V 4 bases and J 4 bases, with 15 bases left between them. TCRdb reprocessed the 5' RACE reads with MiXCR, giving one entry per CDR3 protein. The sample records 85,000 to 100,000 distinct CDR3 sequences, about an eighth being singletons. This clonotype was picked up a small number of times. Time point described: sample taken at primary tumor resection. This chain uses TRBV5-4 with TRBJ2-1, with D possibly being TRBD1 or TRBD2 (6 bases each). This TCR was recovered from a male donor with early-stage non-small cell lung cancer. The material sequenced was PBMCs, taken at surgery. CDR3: CASSPGATGYNEQFF. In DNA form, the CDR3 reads TGTGCCAGCAGCCCGGGGGCCACAGGGTACAATGAGCAGTTCTTC.